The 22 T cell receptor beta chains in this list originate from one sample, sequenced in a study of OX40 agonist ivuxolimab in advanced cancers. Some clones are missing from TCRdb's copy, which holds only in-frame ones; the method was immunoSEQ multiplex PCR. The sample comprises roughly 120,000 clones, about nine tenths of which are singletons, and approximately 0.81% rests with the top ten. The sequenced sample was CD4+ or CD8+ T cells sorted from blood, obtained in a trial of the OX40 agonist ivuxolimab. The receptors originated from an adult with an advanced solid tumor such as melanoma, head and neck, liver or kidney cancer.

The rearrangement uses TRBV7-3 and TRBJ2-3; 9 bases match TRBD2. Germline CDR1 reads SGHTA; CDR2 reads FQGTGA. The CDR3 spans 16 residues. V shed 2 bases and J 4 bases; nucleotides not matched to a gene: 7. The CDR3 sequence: CASSLGNSGSADTQYF. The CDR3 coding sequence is TGTGCCAGCAGCTTAGGTAATAGCGGGAGCGCAGATACGCAGTATTTT.

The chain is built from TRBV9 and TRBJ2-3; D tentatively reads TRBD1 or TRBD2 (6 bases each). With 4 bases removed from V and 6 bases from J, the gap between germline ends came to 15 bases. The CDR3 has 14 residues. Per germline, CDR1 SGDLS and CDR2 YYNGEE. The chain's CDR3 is CASSPTGAGDTQYF. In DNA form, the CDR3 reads TGTGCCAGCAGCCCTACGGGGGCAGGGGATACGCAGTATTTT. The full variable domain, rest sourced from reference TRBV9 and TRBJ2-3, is DSGVTQTPKHLITATGQRVTLRCSPRSGDLSVYWYQQSLDQGLQFLIQYYNGEERAKGNILERFSAQQFPDLHSELNLSSLELGDSALYFCASSPTGAGDTQYFGPGTRLTVL.

The CDR3 DNA follows: TGTGCCAGCAGTTCCGAAAGCTTAAGACAGGGTTCCTACGAGCAGTACTTC. Translating it yields CASSSESLRQGSYEQYF. This rearrangement joins TRBV28 to TRBJ2-7, with 7 bases aligning to TRBD1. V shed 4 bases and J 1 base; nucleotides not matched to a gene: 13. Germline assignment: CDR1 MDHEN and CDR2 SYDVKM. The CDR3 loop spans 17 amino acids.

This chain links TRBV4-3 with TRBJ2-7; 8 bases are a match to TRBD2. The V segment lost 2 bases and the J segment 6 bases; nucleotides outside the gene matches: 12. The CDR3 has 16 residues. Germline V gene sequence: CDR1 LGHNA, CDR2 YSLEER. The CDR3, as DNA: TGCGCCAGCAGCCAATTTCGACACGGGAGCGGGAGCGAGCAGTACTTC. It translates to CASSQFRHGSGSEQYF.

The CDR3 sequence is CASSTRLAGGLSYEQYF. CDR3 nucleotide sequence: TGTGCCAGCAGCACCCGACTAGCGGGAGGCCTCTCCTACGAGCAGTACTTC. V gene TRBV21-1 combines with J gene TRBJ2-7; the table's TRBD2 call for D was not verified on the DNA. TRBV21-1 is an annotated pseudogene. This CDR3 region has 17 residues.

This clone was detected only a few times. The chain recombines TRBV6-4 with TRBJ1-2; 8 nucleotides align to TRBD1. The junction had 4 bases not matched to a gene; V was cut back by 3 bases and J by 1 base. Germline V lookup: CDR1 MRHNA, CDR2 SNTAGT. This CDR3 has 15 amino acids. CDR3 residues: CASSEQQGVNYGYTF. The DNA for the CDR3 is TGTGCCAGCAGTGAGCAACAGGGGGTTAACTATGGCTACACCTTC.

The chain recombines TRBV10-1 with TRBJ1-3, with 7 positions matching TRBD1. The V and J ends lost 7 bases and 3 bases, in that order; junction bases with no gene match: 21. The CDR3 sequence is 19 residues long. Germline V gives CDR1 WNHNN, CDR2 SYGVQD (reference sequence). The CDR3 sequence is CASNLLMGGGEVIGNTIYF. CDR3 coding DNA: TGCGCCAGCAACCTTTTAATGGGAGGGGGCGAAGTAATTGGAAACACCATATATTTT.

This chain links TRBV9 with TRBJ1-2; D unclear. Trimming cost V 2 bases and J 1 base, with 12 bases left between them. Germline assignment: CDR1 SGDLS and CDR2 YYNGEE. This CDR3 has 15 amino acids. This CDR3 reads CASSVSGSLNYGYTF. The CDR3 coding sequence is TGTGCCAGCAGCGTGAGCGGGAGTCTTAACTATGGCTACACCTTC.

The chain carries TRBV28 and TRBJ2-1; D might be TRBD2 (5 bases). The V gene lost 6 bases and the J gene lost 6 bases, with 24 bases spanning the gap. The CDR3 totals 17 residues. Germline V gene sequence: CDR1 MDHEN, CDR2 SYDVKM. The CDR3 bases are TGTGCCAGCAGCTCATCTCCCTCCTGGCGGGCCTTCAATGAGCAGTTCTTC. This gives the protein CASSSSPSWRAFNEQFF.

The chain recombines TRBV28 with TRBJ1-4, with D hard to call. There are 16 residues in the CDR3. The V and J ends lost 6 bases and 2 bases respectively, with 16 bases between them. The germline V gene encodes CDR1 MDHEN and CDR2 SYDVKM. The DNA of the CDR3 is TGTGCCAGCAGCCGAACCCTAGTAAGCACTAATGAAAAACTGTTTTTT. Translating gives CASSRTLVSTNEKLFF.

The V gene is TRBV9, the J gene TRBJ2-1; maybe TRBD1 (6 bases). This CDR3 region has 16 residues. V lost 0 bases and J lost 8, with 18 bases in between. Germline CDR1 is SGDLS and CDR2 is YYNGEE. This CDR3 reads CASSVALPDRIDEQFF. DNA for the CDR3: TGTGCCAGCAGCGTAGCCTTGCCCGACAGGATAGATGAGCAGTTCTTC.

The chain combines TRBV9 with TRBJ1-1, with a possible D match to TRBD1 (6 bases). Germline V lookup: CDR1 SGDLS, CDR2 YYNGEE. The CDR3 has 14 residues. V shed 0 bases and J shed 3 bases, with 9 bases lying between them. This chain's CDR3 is CASSVDEGDTEAFF. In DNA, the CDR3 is TGTGCCAGCAGCGTAGACGAGGGGGACACTGAAGCTTTCTTT.

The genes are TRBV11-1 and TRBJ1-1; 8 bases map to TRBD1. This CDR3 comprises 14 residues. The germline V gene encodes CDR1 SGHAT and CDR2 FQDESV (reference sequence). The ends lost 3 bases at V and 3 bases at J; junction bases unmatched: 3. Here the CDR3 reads CASSLQGADTEAFF. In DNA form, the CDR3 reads TGTGCCAGCAGCTTGCAGGGGGCAGACACTGAAGCTTTCTTT.

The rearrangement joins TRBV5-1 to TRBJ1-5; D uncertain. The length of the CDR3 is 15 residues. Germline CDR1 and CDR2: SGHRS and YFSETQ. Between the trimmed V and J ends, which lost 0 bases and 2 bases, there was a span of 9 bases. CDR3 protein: CASSLGTPGNQPQHF. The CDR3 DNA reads TGCGCCAGCAGCTTGGGAACCCCGGGCAATCAGCCCCAGCATTTT.

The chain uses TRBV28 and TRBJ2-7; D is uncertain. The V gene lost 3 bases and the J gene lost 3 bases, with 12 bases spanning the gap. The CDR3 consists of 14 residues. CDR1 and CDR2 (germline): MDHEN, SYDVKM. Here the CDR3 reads CASSFGGAHYEQYF. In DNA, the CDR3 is TGTGCCAGCAGTTTCGGTGGAGCCCACTACGAGCAGTACTTC.

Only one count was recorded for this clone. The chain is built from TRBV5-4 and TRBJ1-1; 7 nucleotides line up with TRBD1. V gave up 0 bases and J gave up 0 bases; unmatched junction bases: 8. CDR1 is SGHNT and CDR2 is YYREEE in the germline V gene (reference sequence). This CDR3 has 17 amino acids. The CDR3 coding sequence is TGTGCCAGCAGCTTGGTTCGGAGGACAGGCTTGAACACTGAAGCTTTCTTT. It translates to CASSLVRRTGLNTEAFF.

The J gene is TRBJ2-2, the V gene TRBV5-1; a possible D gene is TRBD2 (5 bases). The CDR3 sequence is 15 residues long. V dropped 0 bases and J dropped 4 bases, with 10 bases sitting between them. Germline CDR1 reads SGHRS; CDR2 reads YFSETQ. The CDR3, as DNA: TGCGCCAGCAGCTTGGGAGGGCTCACCACCGGGGAGCTGTTTTTT. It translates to CASSLGGLTTGELFF.

The CDR3 nucleotides read TGTGCCAGCAAAGTAGGACAGGGTGGCCCAGATACGCAGTATTTT. Its translation is CASKVGQGGPDTQYF. This chain uses TRBV6-5 with TRBJ2-3, with 8 nucleotides matching TRBD1. Trimming took 7 bases from V and 4 from J; bases not matched to a gene: 10. CDR1 MNHEY and CDR2 SVGAGI come from the germline V gene. CDR3 length: 15 residues.

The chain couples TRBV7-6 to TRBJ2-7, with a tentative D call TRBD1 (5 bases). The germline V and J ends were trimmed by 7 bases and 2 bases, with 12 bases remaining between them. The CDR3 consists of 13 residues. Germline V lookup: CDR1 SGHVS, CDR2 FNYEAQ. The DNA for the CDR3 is TGTGCCAGCACCCCGCAGGGTCCCTACGAGCAGTACTTC. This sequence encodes CASTPQGPYEQYF. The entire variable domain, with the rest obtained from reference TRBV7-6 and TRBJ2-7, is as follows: GAGVSQSPRYKVTKRGQDVALRCDPISGHVSLYWYRQALGQGPEFLTYFNYEAQQDKSGLPNDRFSAERPEGSISTLTIQRTEQRDSAMYRCASTPQGPYEQYFGPGTRLTVT.

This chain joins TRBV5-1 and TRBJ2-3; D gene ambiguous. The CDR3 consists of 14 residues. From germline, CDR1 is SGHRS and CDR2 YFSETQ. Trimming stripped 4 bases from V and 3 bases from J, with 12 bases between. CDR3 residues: CASSVLDGTDTQYF. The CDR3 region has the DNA TGCGCCAGCAGCGTCCTGGACGGAACAGATACGCAGTATTTT.

The CDR3 sequence: CASSIPTGYGNQPQHF. CDR3 DNA: TGTGCCAGTAGTATTCCGACAGGGTATGGCAATCAGCCCCAGCATTTT. The V and J genes are TRBV19 and TRBJ1-5; TRBD1 matches 7 bases. The CDR3 totals 16 residues. Per the germline V gene, CDR1 is LNHDA and CDR2 is SQIVND (reference sequence). The V and J ends lost 3 bases and 2 bases, in that order; junction bases with no gene match: 7.

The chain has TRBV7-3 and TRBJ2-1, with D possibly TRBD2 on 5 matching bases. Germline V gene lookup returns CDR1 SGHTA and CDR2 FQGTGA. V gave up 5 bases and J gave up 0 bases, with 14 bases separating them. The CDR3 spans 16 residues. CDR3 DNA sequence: TGTGCCAGCAGCGCCTTTGAAGGGAGCTCCTACAATGAGCAGTTCTTC. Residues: CASSAFEGSSYNEQFF.